The 32 T cell receptor beta chains below were found in one sample sequenced in a study of cytomegalovirus exposure and HLA in healthy donors. The PCR contained 60 Vbeta and 13 Jbeta primers. Clones were sequenced by immunoSEQ multiplex PCR, and TCRdb holds only the in-frame ones, with some missing. The table gives about 130,000 clones; the top ten clones make up more than 0.8% of it. Sequenced sample: PBMCs. The receptors stem from a man younger than 30 in good health and CMV-seronegative.

This chain joins TRBV2 and TRBJ2-7; D unclear. The length of the CDR3 is 13 residues. V lost 0 bases and J lost 12, with 15 bases in between. In germline, CDR1 is SNHLY, CDR2 FYNNEI. The CDR3 reads CASSEAELTRRYF. CDR3 coding DNA: TGTGCCAGCAGTGAAGCGGAACTGACCAGGCGGTACTTC. The variable domain in full, with the rest retrieved from reference TRBV2 and TRBJ2-7, is EPEVTQTPSHQVTQMGQEVILRCVPISNHLYFYWYRQILGQKVEFLVSFYNNEISEKSEIFDDQFSVERPDGSNFTLKIRSTKLEDSAMYFCASSEAELTRRYFGPGTRLTVT.

The rearrangement uses TRBV6-4 and TRBJ2-7, with D hard to call. V was cut by 10 bases and J by 4 bases, with 11 bases left in between. CDR1 is MRHNA and CDR2 is SNTAGT in the germline V gene. This CDR3 spans 11 amino acids. As DNA, the CDR3 is TGTGCCACCCGAGGAGAGTACGAGCAGTACTTC. This gives the protein CATRGEYEQYF.

V usage is TRBV5-1 and J usage is TRBJ2-5; weak D call: TRBD1 (6 bases). The ends were cut back, 0 bases at V and 2 bases at J, with 14 bases in the middle. From germline, CDR1 is SGHRS and CDR2 YFSETQ. This CDR3 region has 16 residues. The CDR3 spells CASSLGAGVNQETQYF. CDR3 DNA sequence: TGCGCCAGCAGCTTGGGAGCAGGGGTGAATCAAGAGACCCAGTACTTC.

The gene calls are TRBV10-3 and TRBJ2-6; 7 nucleotides match TRBD1. Germline-derived CDR1 and CDR2 are ENHRY and SYGVKD. V gave up 7 bases and J gave up 4 bases; unmatched junction bases: 7. CDR3 length equals 15 residues. The CDR3 loop is CAITTGLSGANVLTF. The CDR3 region has the DNA TGTGCCATCACGACAGGGTTATCAGGGGCCAACGTCCTGACTTTC.

The chain combines TRBV7-2 with TRBJ1-5, with 8 bases identical to TRBD1. This CDR3 comprises 18 residues. Germline V gene lookup returns CDR1 SGHTA and CDR2 FQGNSA. V lost 5 bases, J lost 6 bases, and 18 bases stayed unmatched. CDR3 protein: CASSRGGGGQGVGQPQHF. The CDR3 coding sequence is TGTGCCAGCAGCCGAGGGGGGGGAGGACAGGGCGTGGGTCAGCCCCAGCATTTT.

The genes are TRBV10-2 and TRBJ2-7, with D unclear. Trimming removed 4 bases at V and 4 bases at J, with 5 bases between. Germline V gives CDR1 WSHSY, CDR2 SAAADI. This CDR3 has 11 amino acids. CDR3 in amino acids: CASSGAYEQYF. For the CDR3, the DNA is TGCGCCAGCAGTGGGGCTTACGAGCAGTACTTC.

For the CDR3, the DNA is TGTGCCAGCAGTGAAACTAGTTACGAAAAACTGTTTTTT. As protein: CASSETSYEKLFF. The chain uses TRBV6-1 and TRBJ1-4; D remains ambiguous. This CDR3 has 13 residues. V shed 2 bases and J shed 8 bases, with 9 bases lying between them. From germline, CDR1 is MNHNS and CDR2 SASEGT.

The chain couples TRBV30 to TRBJ1-2, with TRBD1 matching over 10 bases. There are 16 residues in the CDR3. The V segment lost 1 base and the J segment 6 bases; nucleotides outside the gene matches: 11. Germline V CDR1 and CDR2: GTSNPN, SVGIG (reference sequence). The CDR3 loop reads CAWSAQLRTGGDGYTF. DNA for the CDR3: TGTGCCTGGAGTGCCCAGTTACGGACAGGGGGAGATGGCTACACCTTC.

The chain employs TRBV6-5 and TRBJ2-7, with 9 bases matching TRBD2. This CDR3 has 16 amino acids. V lost 0 bases, J lost 1 base, and 4 bases stayed unmatched. The germline gives CDR1 MNHEY, CDR2 SVGAGI. This CDR3 is CASSYSRLAVSYEQYF. Here the CDR3 DNA reads TGTGCCAGCAGTTACTCCCGACTAGCGGTTTCCTACGAGCAGTACTTC.

The rearrangement links TRBV30 to TRBJ1-1; no reliable D call. The CDR3 is made up of 14 amino acids. Per germline, CDR1 GTSNPN and CDR2 SVGIG (reference sequence). The V and J ends lost 2 bases and 1 base respectively, with 11 bases between them. The CDR3, as DNA: TGTGCCTGGAGTACCGATTCGAGGAACACTGAAGCTTTCTTT. It codes for CAWSTDSRNTEAFF.

The J gene is TRBJ2-3, the V gene TRBV11-3; 7 positions match TRBD1. Germline V gene data show CDR1 as SGHNT and CDR2 as YENEEA. J gave up 11 bases and V 4 bases, and 12 bases lay outside the gene matches. The CDR3 runs to 14 residues. CDR3: CASSSDPGQAEQYF. The CDR3 DNA reads TGTGCCAGCAGCTCAGACCCCGGACAGGCGGAGCAGTATTTT.

This chain uses TRBV5-1 with TRBJ2-5, with TRBD2 as a possible D gene (5 bases). This CDR3 has 15 residues. Germline CDR1 and CDR2: SGHRS and YFSETQ. Trimming took 0 bases from V and 5 from J, leaving 14 bases between them. CDR3 amino acids: CASSLAAGYGETQYF. DNA of the CDR3: TGCGCCAGCAGCTTGGCGGCGGGCTATGGGGAGACCCAGTACTTC.

J is TRBJ2-5 and V is TRBV30; 7 bases map to TRBD2. Gene TRBJ2-7 matches the end of the DNA better, so the J call may be wrong. CDR3 length: 15 residues. From germline, CDR1 is GTSNPN and CDR2 SVGIG (reference sequence). CDR3 amino acids: CAWSVLGGVLHEQYF. The DNA of the CDR3 is TGTGCCTGGAGTGTACTGGGGGGGGTCCTCCACGAGCAGTACTTC.

CDR3 sequence: CASSLGPAEAFF. The CDR3 nucleotides read TGCGCCAGCAGCCTGGGGCCTGCTGAAGCTTTCTTT. The chain carries TRBV5-1 and TRBJ1-1; D may be TRBD1 (5 bases). From germline, CDR1 is SGHRS and CDR2 YFSETQ. The germline V and J ends were trimmed by 4 bases and 6 bases, with 10 bases remaining between them. The length of the CDR3 is 12 residues.

The chain uses TRBV6-6 and TRBJ1-4; D is uncertain. Germline CDR1 reads MNHNY; CDR2 reads SVGAGI (reference sequence). The CDR3 loop spans 16 amino acids. The V and J ends lost 7 bases and 5 bases respectively, with 20 bases between them. The CDR3 spells CASTDGDFLKNEKLFF. The CDR3 DNA reads as TGTGCCAGCACCGACGGGGATTTTCTCAAAAATGAAAAACTGTTTTTT.

The chain joins TRBV5-4 to TRBJ2-5, with 7 bases aligning to TRBD2. Gene TRBJ2-7 matches the end of the DNA better, so the J call may be wrong. The CDR3 consists of 15 residues. From germline, CDR1 is SGHNT and CDR2 YYREEE (reference sequence). Written as DNA, the CDR3 is TGTGCCAGCACCCACGGGCGGGAGTCCCCCTACGAGCAGTACTTC. Its translation is CASTHGRESPYEQYF.

The chain uses TRBV28 and TRBJ2-1; TRBD2 matches at 11 bases. V was pared by 8 bases and J by 7 bases, with 10 bases of the junction left unmatched. Germline CDR1 is MDHEN and CDR2 is SYDVKM. CDR3 length: 15 amino acids. The CDR3 sequence is CASSYGLAGGNEQFF. The CDR3 nucleotides read TGTGCCAGCTCATACGGGCTAGCGGGAGGTAATGAGCAGTTCTTC. The full variable domain, with the rest looked up from reference TRBV28 and TRBJ2-1, is DVKVTQSSRYLVKRTGEKVFLECVQDMDHENMFWYRQDPGLGLRLIYFSYDVKMKEKGDIPEGYSVSREKKERFSLILESASTNQTSMYLCASSYGLAGGNEQFFGPGTRLTVL.

The chain couples TRBV18 to TRBJ2-1; 7 nucleotides line up with TRBD1. This CDR3 comprises 15 residues. Germline loops: CDR1 KGHSH, CDR2 LQKENI. V gave up 6 bases and J gave up 6 bases; unmatched junction bases: 11. CDR3 nucleotide sequence: TGTGCCAGCTCGACAGGGACGCACGCCGGCAATGAGCAGTTCTTC. It is translated as CASSTGTHAGNEQFF.

V is TRBV5-1 and J is TRBJ1-1, with TRBD1 matching over 7 bases. The V and J ends lost 4 bases and 0 bases, in that order; junction bases with no gene match: 15. Germline lookup yields CDR1 SGHRS and CDR2 YFSETQ. The CDR3 length is 18 residues. This chain's CDR3 is CASSLGVGTALLNTEAFF. The CDR3 DNA follows: TGCGCCAGCAGCCTCGGAGTAGGGACAGCGTTACTGAACACTGAAGCTTTCTTT. The full variable domain, in which reference TRBV5-1 and TRBJ1-1 provide the parts outside the CDR3, is KAGVTQTPRYLIKTRGQQVTLSCSPISGHRSVSWYQQTPGQGLQFLFEYFSETQRNKGNFPGRFSGRQFSNSRSEMNVSTLELGDSALYLCASSLGVGTALLNTEAFFGQGTRLTVV.

The gene calls are TRBV15 and TRBJ2-1; D perhaps matches TRBD1 (5 bases). V lost 0 bases, J lost 7 bases, and 13 bases lay in between. Germline values: CDR1 LNHNV, CDR2 YYDKDF (reference sequence). The CDR3 spans 15 residues. CDR3 sequence: CATSRDVQGSNEQFF. In DNA form, the CDR3 reads TGTGCCACCAGCAGAGATGTCCAGGGCTCGAATGAGCAGTTCTTC.

The V call is TRBV18, the J call TRBJ2-7, with 9 bases fitting TRBD1. V lost 5 bases, J lost 3 bases, and 5 bases stayed unmatched. From germline, CDR1 is KGHSH and CDR2 LQKENI. The CDR3 consists of 14 residues. The CDR3 reads CASSKDRGHYEQYF. CDR3 DNA sequence: TGTGCCAGCTCAAAGGACAGGGGACACTACGAGCAGTACTTC.

The genes are TRBV28 and TRBJ1-5; D unclear. V lost 3 bases and J 7 bases, leaving 22 bases between the germline ends. The CDR3 totals 17 residues. The germline V gene has CDR1 MDHEN and CDR2 SYDVKM. CDR3 sequence reads: CASSLKLSGLRGQPQHF. The CDR3 DNA reads as TGTGCCAGCAGTTTGAAGTTGAGCGGGCTCCGCGGGCAGCCCCAGCATTTT.

The rearrangement joins TRBV27 to TRBJ1-1; D gene unclear. The CDR3 extends over 14 amino acids. CDR1 is MNHEY and CDR2 is SMNVEV in the germline V gene (reference sequence). Trimming took off 6 bases at V and 4 bases at J, with 15 bases between the two ends. Written as DNA, the CDR3 is TGTGCCAGCAGGTTGGTTACTTCGGGCACTGAAGCTTTCTTT. Translation: CASRLVTSGTEAFF.

The J gene is TRBJ2-7, the V gene TRBV5-1; D perhaps matches TRBD1 (6 bases). CDR3 length equals 15 residues. V was pared by 2 bases and J by 4 bases, with 16 bases between. The germline V gene has CDR1 SGHRS and CDR2 YFSETQ. The DNA for the CDR3 is TGCGCCAGCAGCTTTTTTGGGGACACCTTATACGAGCAGTACTTC. Encoded protein: CASSFFGDTLYEQYF.

The gene calls are TRBV5-1 and TRBJ2-5; TRBD1 aligns across 8 bases. There are 14 residues in the CDR3. Trimming at V came to 2 bases and at J to 4 bases, leaving 4 bases not matched to a gene. Germline CDR1 is SGHRS and CDR2 is YFSETQ. The CDR3: CASSLIRGRETQYF. CDR3 DNA: TGCGCCAGCAGCTTAATCAGGGGGCGAGAGACCCAGTACTTC.

The chain uses TRBV18 and TRBJ2-7; 10 bases fit TRBD1. CDR3 length equals 15 residues. CDR1 and CDR2 (germline): KGHSH, LQKENI. J lost 2 bases, V lost 4 bases, and 5 bases had no gene match. The CDR3: CASSLGQGEAYEQYF. The CDR3 bases are TGTGCCAGCTCACTTGGACAGGGGGAAGCCTACGAGCAGTACTTC.

The chain is built from TRBV29-1 and TRBJ2-5; TRBD2 is a possible D gene (6 bases). The tail of the sequence fits TRBJ2-7 better, so the J call may be wrong. The CDR3 is 13 amino acids. In germline, CDR1 is SQVTM, CDR2 ANQGSEA. DNA of the CDR3: TGCAGCGTGCGGGGACTTAGCTCCTACGAGCAGTACTTC. This sequence encodes CSVRGLSSYEQYF.

The chain combines TRBV28 with TRBJ1-5; D possibly corresponds to TRBD1 (5 bases). Germline loops: CDR1 MDHEN, CDR2 SYDVKM. The CDR3 totals 13 residues. V shed 3 bases and J shed 7 bases, with 10 bases lying between them. The CDR3 region has the DNA TGTGCCAGCAGTTTGTCAGGGAACCAGCCCCAGCATTTT. Translation: CASSLSGNQPQHF.

The chain is built from TRBV6-1 and TRBJ1-2, with 9 bases identical to TRBD1. There are 13 residues in the CDR3. In germline, CDR1 is MNHNS, CDR2 SASEGT. V shed 6 bases, J shed 5 bases, and the junction held 4 bases outside the gene matches. CDR3 DNA sequence: TGTGCCAGCAGAAGGACAGGGGAGTATGGCTACACCTTC. Protein: CASRRTGEYGYTF.

The rearrangement uses TRBV28 and TRBJ2-2, with 7 bases identical to TRBD2. J was trimmed by 1 base and V by 0 bases; bases with no gene match: 2. CDR1 and CDR2 (germline): MDHEN, SYDVKM. CDR3 size: 16 residues. The chain's CDR3 is CASSLWAGVNTGELFF. The CDR3 nucleotides are TGTGCCAGCAGTTTATGGGCGGGAGTGAACACCGGGGAGCTGTTTTTT.

The rearrangement uses TRBV7-9 and TRBJ1-5, with 7 bases that match TRBD1. V lost 7 bases to trimming and J lost 2 bases; unmatched junction nucleotides: 5. Germline V lookup: CDR1 SEHNR, CDR2 FQNEAQ (reference sequence). The CDR3 is 14 residues long. The DNA for the CDR3 is TGTGCCAGCACCTCCACAGGGGGCAATCAGCCCCAGCATTTT. This translates into CASTSTGGNQPQHF.

The chain is built from TRBV30 and TRBJ2-1, with D unresolved. V gave up 0 bases and J gave up 8 bases, with 11 bases separating them. Germline CDR1 is GTSNPN and CDR2 is SVGIG (reference sequence). CDR3 size: 13 residues. CDR3 residues: CAWSVNVFDEQFF. DNA of the CDR3: TGTGCCTGGAGTGTAAATGTCTTTGATGAGCAGTTCTTC.